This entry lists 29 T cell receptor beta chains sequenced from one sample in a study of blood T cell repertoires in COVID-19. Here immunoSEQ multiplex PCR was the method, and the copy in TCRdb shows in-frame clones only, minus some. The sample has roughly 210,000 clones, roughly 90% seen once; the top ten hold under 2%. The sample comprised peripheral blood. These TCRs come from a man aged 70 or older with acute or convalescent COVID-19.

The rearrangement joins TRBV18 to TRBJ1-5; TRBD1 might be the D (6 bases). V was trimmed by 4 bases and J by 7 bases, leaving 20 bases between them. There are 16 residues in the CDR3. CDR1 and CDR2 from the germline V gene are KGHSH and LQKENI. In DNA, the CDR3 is TGTGCCAGCTCACTTAATTTCGGGGGGCGCGGGCAGCCCCAGCATTTT. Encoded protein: CASSLNFGGRGQPQHF.

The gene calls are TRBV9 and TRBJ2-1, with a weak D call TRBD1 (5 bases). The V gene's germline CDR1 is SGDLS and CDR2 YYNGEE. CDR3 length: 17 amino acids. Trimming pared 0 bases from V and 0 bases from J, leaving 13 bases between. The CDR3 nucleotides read TGTGCCAGCAGCGTAGTAGGGGCGGTTAGCTCCTACAATGAGCAGTTCTTC. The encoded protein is CASSVVGAVSSYNEQFF.

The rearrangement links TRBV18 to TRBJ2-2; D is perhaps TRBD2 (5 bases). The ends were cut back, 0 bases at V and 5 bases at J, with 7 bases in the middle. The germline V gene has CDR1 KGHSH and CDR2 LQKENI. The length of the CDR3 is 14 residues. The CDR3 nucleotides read TGTGCCAGCTCACCACCGACGGGGACCGGGGAGCTGTTTTTT. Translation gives CASSPPTGTGELFF.

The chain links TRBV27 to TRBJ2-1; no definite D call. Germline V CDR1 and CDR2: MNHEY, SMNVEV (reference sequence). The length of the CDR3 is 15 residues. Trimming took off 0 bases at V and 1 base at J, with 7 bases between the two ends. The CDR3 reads CASSLSGWSYNEQFF. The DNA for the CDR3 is TGTGCCAGCAGTTTATCTGGCTGGTCCTACAATGAGCAGTTCTTC.

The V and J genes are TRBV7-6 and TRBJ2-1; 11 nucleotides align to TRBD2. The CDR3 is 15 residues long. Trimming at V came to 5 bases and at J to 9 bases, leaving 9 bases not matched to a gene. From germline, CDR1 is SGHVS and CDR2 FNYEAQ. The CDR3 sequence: CASSPTSGSIGEQFF. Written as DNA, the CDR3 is TGTGCCAGCAGCCCAACTAGCGGGAGTATCGGTGAGCAGTTCTTC.

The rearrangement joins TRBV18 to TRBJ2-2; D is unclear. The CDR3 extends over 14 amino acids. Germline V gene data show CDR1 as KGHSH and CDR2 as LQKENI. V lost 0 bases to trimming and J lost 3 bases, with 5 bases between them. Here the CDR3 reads CASSPPSYTGELFF. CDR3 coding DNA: TGTGCCAGCTCACCACCGTCTTACACCGGGGAGCTGTTTTTT.

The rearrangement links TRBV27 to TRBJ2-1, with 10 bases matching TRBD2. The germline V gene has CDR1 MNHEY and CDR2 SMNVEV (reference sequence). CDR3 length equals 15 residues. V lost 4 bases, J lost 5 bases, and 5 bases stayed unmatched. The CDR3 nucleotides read TGTGCCAGCAGTTCTGGGACTAGCGCCCACAATGAGCAGTTCTTC. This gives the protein CASSSGTSAHNEQFF.

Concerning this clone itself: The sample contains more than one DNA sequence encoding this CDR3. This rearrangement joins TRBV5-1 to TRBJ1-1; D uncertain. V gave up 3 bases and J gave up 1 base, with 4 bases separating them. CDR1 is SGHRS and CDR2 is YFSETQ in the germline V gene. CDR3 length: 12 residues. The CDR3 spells CASSSQNTEAFF. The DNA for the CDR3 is TGCGCCAGCAGCTCCCAGAACACTGAAGCTTTCTTT.

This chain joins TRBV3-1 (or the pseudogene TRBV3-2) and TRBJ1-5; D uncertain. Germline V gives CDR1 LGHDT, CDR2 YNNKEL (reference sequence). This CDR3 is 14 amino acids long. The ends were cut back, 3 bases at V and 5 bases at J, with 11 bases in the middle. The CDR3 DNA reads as TGTGCCAGCAGCCAGGAGGCGGGATATCAGCCCCAGCATTTT. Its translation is CASSQEAGYQPQHF.

In nucleotides, the CDR3 is TGTGCCAGCGGCCTAAGGGACAGGGATGGCTACACCTTC. This encodes CASGLRDRDGYTF. The V gene is TRBV5-8, the J gene TRBJ1-2, with TRBD1 identical over 9 bases. V shed 7 bases, J shed 6 bases, and the junction held 7 bases outside the gene matches. The germline V gene has CDR1 SGHTS and CDR2 YDEGEE. There are 13 residues in the CDR3.

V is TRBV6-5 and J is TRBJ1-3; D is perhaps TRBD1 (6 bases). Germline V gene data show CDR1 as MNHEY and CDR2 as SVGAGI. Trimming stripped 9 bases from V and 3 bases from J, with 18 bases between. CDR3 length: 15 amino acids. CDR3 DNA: TGTGCCAGTGGTCGGGCAGGGGTGGGTGGAAACACCATATATTTT. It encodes CASGRAGVGGNTIYF.

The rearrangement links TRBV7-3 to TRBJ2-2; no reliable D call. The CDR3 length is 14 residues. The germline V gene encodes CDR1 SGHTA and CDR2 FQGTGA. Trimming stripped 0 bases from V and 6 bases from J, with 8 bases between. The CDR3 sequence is CASSLTSGSGELFF. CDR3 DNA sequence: TGTGCCAGCAGCTTAACGTCCGGTTCCGGGGAGCTGTTTTTT.

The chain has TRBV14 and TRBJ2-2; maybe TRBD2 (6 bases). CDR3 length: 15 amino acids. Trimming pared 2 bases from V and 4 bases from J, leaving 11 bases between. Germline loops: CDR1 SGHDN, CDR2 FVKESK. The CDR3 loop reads CASSQQLASTGELFF. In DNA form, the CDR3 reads TGTGCCAGCAGCCAACAACTAGCTAGCACCGGGGAGCTGTTTTTT.

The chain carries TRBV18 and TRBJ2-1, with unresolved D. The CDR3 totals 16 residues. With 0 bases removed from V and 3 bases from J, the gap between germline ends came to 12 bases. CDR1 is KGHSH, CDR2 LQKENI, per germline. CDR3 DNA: TGTGCCAGCTCACCACCGTCCGGTGCCAACTACAATGAGCAGTTCTTC. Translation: CASSPPSGANYNEQFF.

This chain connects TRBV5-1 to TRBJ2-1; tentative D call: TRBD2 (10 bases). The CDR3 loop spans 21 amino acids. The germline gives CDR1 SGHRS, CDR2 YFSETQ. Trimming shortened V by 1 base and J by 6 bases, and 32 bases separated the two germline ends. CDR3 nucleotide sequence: TGCGCCAGCAGCTTGAGGTTTCGGGACAGGGTAGAGCGGGAGGGCCGCAATGAGCAGTTCTTC. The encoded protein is CASSLRFRDRVEREGRNEQFF.

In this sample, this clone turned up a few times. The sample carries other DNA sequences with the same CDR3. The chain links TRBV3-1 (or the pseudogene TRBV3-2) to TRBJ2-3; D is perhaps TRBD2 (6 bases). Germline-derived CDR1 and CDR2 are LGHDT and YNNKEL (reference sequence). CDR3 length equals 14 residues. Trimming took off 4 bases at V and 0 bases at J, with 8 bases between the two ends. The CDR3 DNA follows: TGTGCCAGCAGCCTGCGGGACAGCACAGATACGCAGTATTTT. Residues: CASSLRDSTDTQYF.

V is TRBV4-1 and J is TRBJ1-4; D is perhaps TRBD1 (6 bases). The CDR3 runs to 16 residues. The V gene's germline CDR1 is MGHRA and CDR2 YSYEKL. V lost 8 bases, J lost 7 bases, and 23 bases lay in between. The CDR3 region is CASGGERQAEPEKLFF. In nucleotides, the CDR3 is TGCGCCAGCGGGGGAGAAAGACAGGCAGAACCTGAAAAACTGTTTTTT.

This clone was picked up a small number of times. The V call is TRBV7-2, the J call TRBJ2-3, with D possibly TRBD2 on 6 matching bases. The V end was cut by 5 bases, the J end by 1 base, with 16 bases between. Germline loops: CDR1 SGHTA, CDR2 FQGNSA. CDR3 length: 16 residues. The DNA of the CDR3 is TGTGCCAGCAGCCGCCGAAGGAGGGTTGGCACAGATACGCAGTATTTT. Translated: CASSRRRRVGTDTQYF. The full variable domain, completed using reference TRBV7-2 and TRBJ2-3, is GAGVSQSPSNKVTEKGKDVELRCDPISGHTALYWYRQSLGQGLEFLIYFQGNSAPDKSGLPSDRFSAERTGGSVSTLTIQRTQQEDSAVYLCASSRRRRVGTDTQYFGPGTRLTVL.

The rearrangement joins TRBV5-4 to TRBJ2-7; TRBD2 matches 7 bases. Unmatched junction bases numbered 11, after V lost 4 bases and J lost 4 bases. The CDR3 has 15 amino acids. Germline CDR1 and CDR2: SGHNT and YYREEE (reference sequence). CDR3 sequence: CASSRERGGAYEQYF. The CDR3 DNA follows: TGTGCCAGCAGCCGAGAGCGGGGTGGGGCTTACGAGCAGTACTTC. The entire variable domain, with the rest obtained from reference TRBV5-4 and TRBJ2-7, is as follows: ETGVTQSPTHLIKTRGQQVTLRCSSQSGHNTVSWYQQALGQGPQFIFQYYREEENGRGNFPPRFSGLQFPNYSSELNVNALELDDSALYLCASSRERGGAYEQYFGPGTRLTVT.

CDR3 sequence (DNA): TGTGCCAGCAGCTTGGCGGGGGTTCAAGAGACCCAGTACTTC. This codes for CASSLAGVQETQYF. This rearrangement joins TRBV7-9 to TRBJ2-5, with 7 bases matching TRBD2. Unmatched junction bases numbered 3, after V lost 3 bases and J lost 2 bases. The CDR3 is made up of 14 amino acids. Germline V CDR1 and CDR2: SEHNR, FQNEAQ (reference sequence).

CDR3 sequence: CASSRPRDSRNGYTF. CDR3 sequence (DNA): TGTGCCAGCAGCAGGCCCCGGGACAGTAGAAATGGCTACACCTTC. The rearrangement uses TRBV28 and TRBJ1-2; the match to TRBD1 covers 7 bases. The CDR3 loop spans 15 amino acids. CDR1 is MDHEN, CDR2 SYDVKM, per germline. Trimming at V came to 6 bases and at J to 6 bases, leaving 13 bases not matched to a gene.

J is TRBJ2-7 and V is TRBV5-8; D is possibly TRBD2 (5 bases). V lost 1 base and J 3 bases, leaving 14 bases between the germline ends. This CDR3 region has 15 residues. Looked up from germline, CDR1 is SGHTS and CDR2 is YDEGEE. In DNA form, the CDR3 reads TGTGCCAGCAGCTTGAGGAGGCACGTCGTCTACGAGCAGTACTTC. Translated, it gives CASSLRRHVVYEQYF.

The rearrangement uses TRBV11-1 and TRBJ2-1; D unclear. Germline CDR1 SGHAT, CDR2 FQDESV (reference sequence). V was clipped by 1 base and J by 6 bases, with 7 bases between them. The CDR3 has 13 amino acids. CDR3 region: CASSLVGVNEQFF. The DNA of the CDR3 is TGTGCCAGCAGCTTAGTTGGAGTCAATGAGCAGTTCTTC.

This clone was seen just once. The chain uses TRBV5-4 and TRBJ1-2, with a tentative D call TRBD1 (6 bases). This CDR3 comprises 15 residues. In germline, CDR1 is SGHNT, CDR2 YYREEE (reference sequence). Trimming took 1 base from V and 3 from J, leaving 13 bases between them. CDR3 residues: CASSLSQQGYYGYTF. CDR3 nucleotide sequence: TGTGCCAGCAGCTTGTCGCAACAGGGTTACTATGGCTACACCTTC.

CDR3 region: CASSYVSRGSYNEQFF. CDR3 DNA sequence: TGTGCCAGCAGTTATGTTTCACGGGGCTCCTACAATGAGCAGTTCTTC. The J gene is TRBJ2-1, the V gene TRBV6-5, with D possibly TRBD2 on 5 matching bases. The CDR3 is 16 residues long. CDR1 is MNHEY, CDR2 SVGAGI, per germline. Trimming stripped 3 bases from V and 0 bases from J, with 12 bases between.

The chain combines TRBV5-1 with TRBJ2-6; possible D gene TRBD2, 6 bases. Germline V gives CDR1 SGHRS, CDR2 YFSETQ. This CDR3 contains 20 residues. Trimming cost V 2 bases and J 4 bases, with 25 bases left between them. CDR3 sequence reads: CASSLPTRDWVTGGANVLTF. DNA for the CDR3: TGCGCCAGCAGCTTACCGACACGGGACTGGGTAACAGGAGGGGCCAACGTCCTGACTTTC.

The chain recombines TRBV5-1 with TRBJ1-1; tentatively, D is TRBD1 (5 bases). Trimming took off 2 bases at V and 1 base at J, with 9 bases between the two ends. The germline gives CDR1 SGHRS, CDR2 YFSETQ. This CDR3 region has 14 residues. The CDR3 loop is CASSFGRENTEAFF. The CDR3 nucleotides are TGCGCCAGCAGCTTTGGCAGGGAGAACACTGAAGCTTTCTTT.

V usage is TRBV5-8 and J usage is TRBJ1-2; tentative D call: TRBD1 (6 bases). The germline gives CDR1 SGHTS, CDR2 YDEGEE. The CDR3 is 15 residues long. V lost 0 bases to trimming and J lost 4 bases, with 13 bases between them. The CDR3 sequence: CASSLGTGQLYGYTF. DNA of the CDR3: TGTGCCAGCAGCTTGGGTACCGGACAGCTCTATGGCTACACCTTC.

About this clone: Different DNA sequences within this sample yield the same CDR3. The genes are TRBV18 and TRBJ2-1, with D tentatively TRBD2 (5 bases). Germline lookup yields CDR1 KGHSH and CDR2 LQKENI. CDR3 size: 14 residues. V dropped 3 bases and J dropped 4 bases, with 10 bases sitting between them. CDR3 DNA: TGTGCCAGCTCACCGCCTACTAGATACAATGAGCAGTTCTTC. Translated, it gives CASSPPTRYNEQFF.